A single sample gave rise to the 32 T cell receptor beta chains below, sequenced in a study of blood T cell repertoires in COVID-19. Profiling relied on immunoSEQ multiplex PCR, and the TCRdb table lists in-frame clones only, not all of them. Here the sample spans some 100,000 clones, 86% being singletons. The material sequenced was PBMCs or T cells enriched from blood (not recorded which). These TCRs come from a woman between 45 and 65 years old who had recovered from COVID-19.

The chain links TRBV11-2 to TRBJ1-2; 8 nucleotides line up with TRBD1. V gave up 5 bases and J gave up 4 bases; unmatched junction bases: 6. CDR3 length equals 14 residues. Germline CDR1 is SGHAT and CDR2 is FQNNGV. The chain's CDR3 is CASSVTGGPYGYTF. CDR3 nucleotide sequence: TGTGCCAGCAGCGTTACAGGGGGTCCCTATGGCTACACCTTC.

The V call is TRBV21-1, the J call TRBJ1-2. TRBV21-1 is a known pseudogene. The CDR3 sequence is 14 residues long. The CDR3, as DNA: TGTGCCAGCAGCAAAGAGGGAGGGATCTATGGCTACACCTTC. As protein: CASSKEGGIYGYTF.

This chain joins TRBV5-4 and TRBJ2-7, with D unclear. The CDR3 is 12 residues long. In germline, CDR1 is SGHNT, CDR2 YYREEE (reference sequence). V lost 0 bases and J lost 4, with 5 bases in between. The CDR3 loop is CASSLGVYEQYF. In DNA form, the CDR3 reads TGTGCCAGCAGCTTGGGCGTGTACGAGCAGTACTTC.

This sequence joins TRBV5-6 and TRBJ1-2; D not certain. The CDR3 length is 16 residues. Germline V gives CDR1 SGHDT, CDR2 YYEEEE. Trimming cost V 0 bases and J 5 bases, with 17 bases left between them. CDR3 loop: CASSLGLGVGTYGYTF. The CDR3 coding sequence is TGTGCCAGCAGCTTGGGACTCGGCGTCGGCACTTATGGCTACACCTTC.

The chain recombines TRBV30 with TRBJ2-2; D might be TRBD1 (5 bases). The length of the CDR3 is 14 residues. V shed 4 bases and J shed 1 base, with 10 bases lying between them. Germline V CDR1 and CDR2: GTSNPN, SVGIG (reference sequence). The DNA of the CDR3 is TGTGCCTGGACCAGACAGTTGAACACCGGGGAGCTGTTTTTT. Encoded protein: CAWTRQLNTGELFF.

The chain combines TRBV14 with TRBJ2-1; the match to TRBD2 covers 10 bases. Germline V CDR1 and CDR2: SGHDN, FVKESK. The CDR3 contains 14 residues. V lost 5 bases and J lost 9; bases outside the gene matches: 7. The CDR3 bases are TGTGCCAGCAGCACAGGACTAGCGGCGGGTGAGCAGTTCTTC. It encodes CASSTGLAAGEQFF.

Worth noting for this clone: This sample also contains other DNA sequences that code for the same CDR3. V gene TRBV5-1 combines with J gene TRBJ1-2; D not resolved. CDR1 and CDR2 (germline): SGHRS, YFSETQ. The CDR3 has 14 residues. V gave up 0 bases and J gave up 0 bases, with 6 bases separating them. Written as DNA, the CDR3 is TGCGCCAGCAGCTTGGAACGCGCTAACTATGGCTACACCTTC. Its protein product is CASSLERANYGYTF.

The chain carries TRBV4-1 and TRBJ1-1; D unresolved. V was cut by 4 bases and J by 5 bases, with 20 bases left in between. The germline CDR1 and CDR2 sequences are MGHRA and YSYEKL. The CDR3 runs 16 residues. The CDR3 reads CASSPNLDTGWTEAFF. In DNA form, the CDR3 reads TGCGCCAGCAGCCCTAACCTAGACACGGGGTGGACTGAAGCTTTCTTT.

The J gene is TRBJ1-2, the V gene TRBV19; D call uncertain. This CDR3 is 11 amino acids long. Trimming removed 7 bases at V and 1 base at J, with 4 bases between. CDR1 is LNHDA, CDR2 SQIVND, per germline (reference sequence). CDR3 loop: CASTFNYGYTF. CDR3 coding DNA: TGTGCCAGTACCTTTAACTATGGCTACACCTTC.

Written as DNA, the CDR3 is TGTGCCAGCAAAACTAGCGGGATCAGCACAGATACGCAGTATTTT. Encoded protein: CASKTSGISTDTQYF. The chain carries TRBV19 and TRBJ2-3; 10 bases align to TRBD2. Germline lookup yields CDR1 LNHDA and CDR2 SQIVND (reference sequence). The CDR3 runs to 15 residues. The junction had 6 bases not matched to a gene; V was cut back by 9 bases and J by 0 bases. The full variable domain, its missing parts supplied by reference TRBV19 and TRBJ2-3, is DGGITQSPKYLFRKEGQNVTLSCEQNLNHDAMYWYRQDPGQGLRLIYYSQIVNDFQKGDIAEGYSVSREKKESFPLTVTSAQKNPTAFYLCASKTSGISTDTQYFGPGTRLTVL.

V gene TRBV5-1 combines with J gene TRBJ2-1; TRBD2 aligns across 9 bases. There are 16 residues in the CDR3. V shed 0 bases and J 7 bases; nucleotides not matched to a gene: 8. Germline V CDR1 and CDR2: SGHRS, YFSETQ. The CDR3 nucleotides are TGCGCCAGCAGCTTGGACAGCGGGAGGCCGGGTAATGAGCAGTTCTTC. Its protein product is CASSLDSGRPGNEQFF.

This clone was seen only once. The chain uses TRBV10-3 and TRBJ1-2; D remains unclear. The length of the CDR3 is 12 residues. The V end lost 6 bases, the J end lost 0 bases, and 5 bases lay between the germline ends. Germline V lookup: CDR1 ENHRY, CDR2 SYGVKD. In DNA form, the CDR3 reads TGTGCCATCAGGTCTTCTAACTATGGCTACACCTTC. Its translation is CAIRSSNYGYTF.

This clone was seen just once. The chain couples TRBV2 to TRBJ1-1; D remains unclear. This CDR3 contains 14 residues. V lost 10 bases and J 0 bases, leaving 15 bases between the germline ends. The germline V gene encodes CDR1 SNHLY and CDR2 FYNNEI. In nucleotides, the CDR3 is TGTGCCACCGCGGTGTTTCGGGTGAACACTGAAGCTTTCTTT. Translation: CATAVFRVNTEAFF.

The rearrangement joins TRBV6-5 to TRBJ2-7; 9 positions match TRBD1. CDR3 length: 14 residues. From germline, CDR1 is MNHEY and CDR2 SVGAGI. V was clipped by 6 bases and J by 6 bases; unmatched bases: 9. The CDR3 reads CASRPPGQGSEQYF. In DNA form, the CDR3 reads TGTGCCAGCAGACCTCCGGGACAGGGTAGCGAGCAGTACTTC.

This clone has only one observation. This chain joins TRBV5-8 and TRBJ1-2; 7 nucleotides match TRBD1. The length of the CDR3 is 15 residues. Germline V lookup: CDR1 SGHTS, CDR2 YDEGEE. The V gene end was trimmed by 7 bases and the J gene end by 2 bases; junction bases not matched to a gene: 11. The CDR3 protein is CASRAQGLGNYGYTF. The CDR3 DNA reads TGTGCCAGCCGCGCACAGGGGCTTGGGAACTATGGCTACACCTTC.

The CDR3 sequence: CASSVDGGRRTGELFF. In DNA form, the CDR3 reads TGTGCCAGCAGCGTAGACGGCGGGAGACGAACCGGGGAGCTGTTTTTT. The V and J genes are TRBV9 and TRBJ2-2; 7 positions agree with TRBD2. V trimming: 0 bases; J trimming: 5 bases; junction bases outside the gene matches: 7. This CDR3 contains 16 residues. Germline CDR1 is SGDLS and CDR2 is YYNGEE.

The V and J genes are TRBV6-5 and TRBJ2-7; 7 positions match TRBD2. Trimming at V came to 0 bases and at J to 4 bases, leaving 9 bases not matched to a gene. The CDR3 sequence is 16 residues long. Looked up from germline, CDR1 is MNHEY and CDR2 is SVGAGI. The CDR3 bases are TGTGCCAGCAGTTACTCGCGTCTAGCGGTGTCATACGAGCAGTACTTC. It specifies CASSYSRLAVSYEQYF.

The J gene is TRBJ2-5, the V gene TRBV7-6; the match to TRBD1 covers 8 bases. CDR1 and CDR2 (germline): SGHVS, FNYEAQ. V trimming: 3 bases; J trimming: 5 bases; junction bases outside the gene matches: 5. The CDR3 consists of 14 residues. The CDR3, as DNA: TGTGCCAGCAGCTTGCAGGGGGCTGGGGAGACCCAGTACTTC. Its protein product is CASSLQGAGETQYF.

This chain joins TRBV24-1 and TRBJ2-7; 7 bases line up with TRBD2. CDR3 length: 15 residues. Looked up from germline, CDR1 is KGHDR and CDR2 is SFDVKD. With V trimmed by 7 bases and J by 1 base, 9 bases remained unmatched. This chain's CDR3 is CATSATSEPSYEQYF. Written as DNA, the CDR3 is TGTGCCACCAGCGCCACTAGCGAACCATCCTACGAGCAGTACTTC.

The chain carries TRBV6-5 and TRBJ1-1; D might be TRBD1 (6 bases). In germline, CDR1 is MNHEY, CDR2 SVGAGI. Trimming left V 3 bases short and J 4 bases short, with 12 bases between. CDR3 size: 14 residues. CDR3 DNA: TGTGCCAGCAGTTATTCAGGGGCCAGCACTGAAGCTTTCTTT. As protein: CASSYSGASTEAFF.

This clone was counted once. The chain recombines TRBV11-2 with TRBJ2-1; TRBD1 aligns across 7 bases. V shed 1 base, J shed 4 bases, and the junction held 4 bases outside the gene matches. The CDR3 runs 15 residues. In germline, CDR1 is SGHAT, CDR2 FQNNGV. The CDR3 spells CASSLGTGPYNEQFF. CDR3 nucleotide sequence: TGTGCCAGCAGCTTAGGGACAGGTCCATACAATGAGCAGTTCTTC.

This chain uses TRBV10-3 with TRBJ2-1, with D possibly being TRBD2 (6 bases). Trimming took off 10 bases at V and 5 bases at J, with 18 bases between the two ends. CDR3 size: 14 residues. The V gene's germline CDR1 is ENHRY and CDR2 SYGVKD. This CDR3 reads CATGLPPINNEQFF. The CDR3 DNA sequence: TGTGCCACGGGACTCCCACCCATAAACAATGAGCAGTTCTTC.

This sequence joins TRBV6-5 and TRBJ2-1, with 13 bases matching TRBD2. The CDR3 consists of 15 residues. The ends lost 7 bases at V and 6 bases at J; junction bases unmatched: 6. Germline-derived CDR1 and CDR2 are MNHEY and SVGAGI. CDR3 coding DNA: TGTGCCAGCATGGGACTAGCGGGGTTCTTCAATGAGCAGTTCTTC. Encoded protein: CASMGLAGFFNEQFF.

This clone is a singleton in its sample. The chain couples TRBV20-1 to TRBJ1-1; D gene ambiguous. Germline V CDR1 and CDR2: DFQATT, SNEGSKA (reference sequence). The CDR3 runs to 13 residues. The V and J ends lost 3 bases and 1 base respectively, with 9 bases between them. CDR3 in amino acids: CSASWQQNTEAFF. For the CDR3, the DNA is TGCAGTGCTAGTTGGCAACAGAACACTGAAGCTTTCTTT.

The gene calls are TRBV6-1 and TRBJ1-3; a possible D gene is TRBD1 (6 bases). The CDR3 is 14 amino acids. The germline gives CDR1 MNHNS, CDR2 SASEGT. The germline V and J ends were trimmed by 1 base and 2 bases, with 6 bases remaining between them. DNA of the CDR3: TGTGCCAGCAGTGAAGACAGGGCTGGAAACACCATATATTTT. It codes for CASSEDRAGNTIYF.

J is TRBJ2-7 and V is TRBV5-1; 10 nucleotides match TRBD2. This CDR3 is 15 amino acids long. Germline V gene lookup returns CDR1 SGHRS and CDR2 YFSETQ. J was trimmed by 3 bases and V by 0 bases; bases with no gene match: 3. The CDR3, as DNA: TGCGCCAGCAGCTTGGAGCGGGAGGGCAACTACGAGCAGTACTTC. This encodes CASSLEREGNYEQYF.

The table lists this clone with a few counts. The chain carries TRBV10-3 and TRBJ2-3; TRBD2 agrees at 8 bases. The CDR3 length is 17 residues. Germline V lookup: CDR1 ENHRY, CDR2 SYGVKD. J gave up 5 bases and V 0 bases, and 10 bases lay outside the gene matches. The CDR3 region is CAISESTIIGRGDTQYF. As DNA, the CDR3 is TGTGCCATCAGTGAGTCGACGATAATCGGGAGGGGAGATACGCAGTATTTT.

The chain employs TRBV27 and TRBJ1-4, with D unclear. The germline V gene has CDR1 MNHEY and CDR2 SMNVEV (reference sequence). The CDR3 consists of 12 residues. Trimming shortened V by 5 bases and J by 4 bases, and 5 bases separated the two germline ends. The DNA for the CDR3 is TGTGCCAGCAGTCCCCATAATGAAAAACTGTTTTTT. Its protein is CASSPHNEKLFF.

The CDR3: CASSFASSSYNEQFF. The CDR3 bases are TGCGCCAGCAGCTTCGCGTCGAGCTCCTACAATGAGCAGTTCTTC. This chain uses TRBV5-1 with TRBJ2-1; no clear D gene. Trimming cost V 2 bases and J 0 bases, with 9 bases left between them. The germline gives CDR1 SGHRS, CDR2 YFSETQ. There are 15 residues in the CDR3.

V usage is TRBV5-1 and J usage is TRBJ2-2; 8 bases align to TRBD1. The CDR3 has 15 residues. Trimming cost V 2 bases and J 5 bases; bases outside gene matches: 5. Germline V lookup: CDR1 SGHRS, CDR2 YFSETQ. CDR3 sequence: CASSLQGVSTGELFF. The CDR3 nucleotides read TGCGCCAGCAGCTTACAGGGGGTTTCAACCGGGGAGCTGTTTTTT.

This chain connects TRBV6-5 to TRBJ2-1; TRBD2 aligns across 11 bases. Germline assignment: CDR1 MNHEY and CDR2 SVGAGI. The CDR3 contains 15 residues. J lost 6 bases, V lost 5 bases, and 6 bases had no gene match. As DNA, the CDR3 is TGTGCCAGCAGTATCCTAGCGGGAGGAGTCAATGAGCAGTTCTTC. This translates into CASSILAGGVNEQFF.

This chain uses TRBV24-1 with TRBJ2-3, with D tentatively TRBD2 (5 bases). In germline, CDR1 is KGHDR, CDR2 SFDVKD. The CDR3 spans 15 residues. Trimming pared 3 bases from V and 2 bases from J, leaving 11 bases between. In nucleotides, the CDR3 is TGTGCCACCAGTGATGGCGGGCTAACCACAGATACGCAGTATTTT. It yields the protein CATSDGGLTTDTQYF.